These T cell receptor beta chains were read from a single sample in a study of blood T cell repertoires in COVID-19. Here immunoSEQ multiplex PCR was the method, and the copy in TCRdb shows in-frame clones only, minus some. The sample holds about 210,000 clones, over 75% seen once. The sequencing input was peripheral blood. All receptors come from a woman aged 40 to 50 with acute or convalescent COVID-19. Each CDR3 is given with its conserved first and last residue. Fields, in order: J gene, D gene, clone size, V gene, CDR3 DNA, CDR3 protein. D genes are given only for firm matches. Rows give clone size only sometimes, using once, few, many, or a class for an expanded clone.

J: TRBJ2-5
D: TRBD2
size: .
V: TRBV11-3
DNA: TGTGCCAGCAGCCCTAGAGCGGGGGGGCCGATAGAGACCCAGTACTTC
CDR3: CASSPRAGGPIETQYF

J: TRBJ1-2
D: .
size: .
V: TRBV19
DNA: TGTGCCAGTAGTCCGCTTCCGGGGGGCTATGGCTACACCTTC
CDR3: CASSPLPGGYGYTF

J: TRBJ1-2
D: TRBD1
size: .
V: TRBV5-1
DNA: TGCGCCAGCAGCCCCGGGACAGGGAGAGGTGGCTACACCTTC
CDR3: CASSPGTGRGGYTF

J: TRBJ2-6
D: .
size: few
V: TRBV3-1/TRBV3-2
DNA: TGTGCCAGCAGCCCCCGACAGGTGACCATCCCCGGGGCCAACGTCCTGACTTTC
CDR3: CASSPRQVTIPGANVLTF

J: TRBJ1-1
D: .
size: .
V: TRBV28
DNA: .
CDR3: CASSTSRAAFEAFF

J: TRBJ2-2
D: .
size: .
V: TRBV7-2
DNA: TGTGCCAGCAGCTTGTGGACTACGAACACCGGGGAGCTGTTTTTT
CDR3: CASSLWTTNTGELFF

J: TRBJ1-4
D: .
size: .
V: TRBV15
DNA: TGTGCCACCAGCAGAGACGGGAGAAGGGCGTTTCCTAATGAAAAACTGTTTTTT
CDR3: CATSRDGRRAFPNEKLFF

J: TRBJ1-3
D: TRBD1
size: once
V: TRBV2
DNA: TGTGCCAGCAGTGATTCGTTAGGGACAGGGAGAGGAAACACCATATATTTT
CDR3: CASSDSLGTGRGNTIYF

J: TRBJ2-2
D: TRBD2
size: .
V: TRBV4-2
DNA: TGTGCCAGCAGCCAAGATATTGGGGGCCTAGCGGGGGGAGATACCGGGGAGCTGTTTTTT
CDR3: CASSQDIGGLAGGDTGELFF

J: TRBJ2-3
D: TRBD2
size: .
V: TRBV5-1
DNA: TGCGCCAGCAGCTTGTTTCACGGGGGGGCCGTAGATACGCAGTATTTT
CDR3: CASSLFHGGAVDTQYF

J: TRBJ1-2
D: .
size: .
V: TRBV18
DNA: TGTGCCAGCTCACCATCTCAGGGATCTGGCTACACCTTC
CDR3: CASSPSQGSGYTF

J: TRBJ1-1
D: TRBD1
size: .
V: TRBV10-1
DNA: TGCGCCAGCAGTGTAGGCAGGGGGCTTGGTGAAGCTTTCTTT
CDR3: CASSVGRGLGEAFF

J: TRBJ2-3
D: .
size: .
V: TRBV27
DNA: TGTGCCAGTATGACAGGAGTGGTCGGAGCAGATACGCAGTATTTT
CDR3: CASMTGVVGADTQYF

J: TRBJ1-2
D: .
size: .
V: TRBV5-1
DNA: TGCGCCAGCAAGGTTGAGGGTTATGGCTACACCTTC
CDR3: CASKVEGYGYTF

J: TRBJ1-1
D: .
size: .
V: TRBV19
DNA: TGTGCCAGTAGAAAACAGGGAGAGGGGGCTGAAGCTTTCTTT
CDR3: CASRKQGEGAEAFF

J: TRBJ2-5
D: .
size: .
V: TRBV6-2/TRBV6-3
DNA: TGTGCCAGCAGCCGCGAAGAGACCCAGTACTTC
CDR3: CASSREETQYF